These 25 T cell receptor beta chains were sequenced from one sample in a study of cytomegalovirus exposure and HLA in healthy donors. Researchers ran the PCR with 60 Vbeta and 13 Jbeta primers. Data came from immunoSEQ multiplex PCR; TCRdb stores just in-frame clones and leaves some out. Seen here are under 200,000 clones, roughly 75% observed once, and the top ten hold 5.7%. Sequenced input: PBMCs. Source of these receptors: a man aged 40-50 years in good health and CMV-seronegative.

This sequence joins TRBV28 and TRBJ1-2, with a weak D call TRBD1 (6 bases). The CDR3 runs 14 residues. Germline V gene sequence: CDR1 MDHEN, CDR2 SYDVKM. Trimming stripped 1 base from V and 8 bases from J, with 14 bases between. This chain's CDR3 is CASSLSQGIGGYTF. The DNA of the CDR3 is TGTGCCAGCAGTTTATCTCAGGGGATCGGCGGCTACACCTTC.

V gene TRBV4-3 combines with J gene TRBJ1-2, with D maybe TRBD1 (6 bases). The CDR3 sequence is 13 residues long. Germline CDR1 and CDR2: LGHNA and YSLEER. V was shortened by 3 bases and J by 6 bases, with 11 bases between the two germline ends. CDR3 amino acids: CASSHANRDGYTF. DNA of the CDR3: TGCGCCAGCAGCCATGCGAACAGGGATGGCTACACCTTC.

The J gene is TRBJ1-1, the V gene TRBV7-9; possible D gene TRBD1, 6 bases. The CDR3 is 19 residues long. The V and J ends lost 1 base and 5 bases respectively, with 26 bases between them. Germline values: CDR1 SEHNR, CDR2 FQNEAQ (reference sequence). CDR3 region: CASSLERLSDWGRGTEAFF. The DNA of the CDR3 is TGTGCCAGCAGCTTAGAGCGTTTGTCTGATTGGGGGAGGGGGACTGAAGCTTTCTTT.

This clone has just a few counts. This rearrangement joins TRBV7-3 to TRBJ2-5, with a weak D call TRBD1 (6 bases). V was shortened by 5 bases and J by 2 bases, with 15 bases between the two germline ends. The CDR3 length is 15 residues. Looked up from germline, CDR1 is SGHTA and CDR2 is FQGTGA. CDR3 DNA sequence: TGTGCCAGCAGCCCATCGGCAGGGGTACAAGAGACCCAGTACTTC. It specifies CASSPSAGVQETQYF.

This chain uses TRBV2 with TRBJ1-4; D is unresolved. The V gene lost 3 bases and the J gene lost 4 bases, with 9 bases spanning the gap. CDR3 length equals 14 residues. The germline V gene encodes CDR1 SNHLY and CDR2 FYNNEI. The CDR3 here is CASSENGFNEKLFF. For the CDR3, the DNA is TGTGCCAGCAGTGAGAACGGGTTTAATGAAAAACTGTTTTTT.

CDR3 sequence reads: CASSLGLAEKNYEQYF. The CDR3 DNA is TGCGCCAGCAGCTTGGGGCTAGCGGAGAAAAATTACGAGCAGTACTTC. This sequence joins TRBV5-1 and TRBJ2-7; TRBD2 matches at 7 bases. V dropped 0 bases and J dropped 4; count of bases not matched to a gene: 10. Germline values: CDR1 SGHRS, CDR2 YFSETQ. The CDR3 is 16 amino acids.

This clone appeared once. This chain uses TRBV4-3 with TRBJ2-7, with 11 bases matching TRBD2. The V gene's germline CDR1 is LGHNA and CDR2 YSLEER. The CDR3 has 15 amino acids. V shed 4 bases and J 3 bases; nucleotides not matched to a gene: 5. CDR3 in amino acids: CASSPMTSGDYEQYF. CDR3 sequence (DNA): TGCGCCAGCAGCCCGATGACTAGCGGGGACTACGAGCAGTACTTC.

V and J are TRBV18 and TRBJ1-5; D may be TRBD1 (6 bases). The CDR3 length is 14 residues. Per the germline V gene, CDR1 is KGHSH and CDR2 is LQKENI. Trimming cost V 4 bases and J 1 base, with 8 bases left between them. CDR3 region: CASSLTGSNQPQHF. CDR3 bases: TGTGCCAGCTCACTCACAGGGAGCAATCAGCCCCAGCATTTT. The complete variable domain, with remaining parts taken from reference TRBV18 and TRBJ1-5, reads NAGVMQNPRHLVRRRGQEARLRCSPMKGHSHVYWYRQLPEEGLKFMVYLQKENIIDESGMPKERFSAEFPKEGPSILRIQQVVRGDSAAYFCASSLTGSNQPQHFGDGTRLSIL.

V is TRBV4-1 and J is TRBJ1-3; no clear D gene. There are 20 residues in the CDR3. Between the trimmed V and J ends, which lost 3 bases and 0 bases, there was a span of 24 bases. Germline lookup yields CDR1 MGHRA and CDR2 YSYEKL. The DNA for the CDR3 is TGCGCCAGCAGCCAGACGGGGTTTGAGGGTTGGAAACTCTCTGGAAACACCATATATTTT. This sequence encodes CASSQTGFEGWKLSGNTIYF.

The J gene is TRBJ1-2, the V gene TRBV19; perhaps TRBD1 as D (6 bases). Germline-derived CDR1 and CDR2 are LNHDA and SQIVND (reference sequence). The CDR3 has 13 residues. Trimming pared 9 bases from V and 5 bases from J, leaving 16 bases between. The CDR3, as DNA: TGTGCCAGCCGTAGTAGACAGGTTTATGGCTACACCTTC. Its protein product is CASRSRQVYGYTF.

This chain joins TRBV29-1 and TRBJ1-1; 9 bases map to TRBD1. The V gene end was trimmed by 8 bases and the J gene end by 5 bases; junction bases not matched to a gene: 6. Looked up from germline, CDR1 is SQVTM and CDR2 is ANQGSEA. The CDR3 sequence is 12 residues long. The DNA of the CDR3 is TGCAGCTCCACGGACAGGGGAACTGAAGCTTTCTTT. As protein: CSSTDRGTEAFF.

The gene calls are TRBV9 and TRBJ1-3; possible D gene TRBD1, 5 bases. This CDR3 spans 15 amino acids. Trimming removed 0 bases from V and 0 bases from J, with 7 bases in between. Looked up from germline, CDR1 is SGDLS and CDR2 is YYNGEE. This CDR3 reads CASSVGQFSGNTIYF. CDR3 bases: TGTGCCAGCAGCGTAGGACAGTTCTCTGGAAACACCATATATTTT. The full variable domain, completed using reference TRBV9 and TRBJ1-3, is DSGVTQTPKHLITATGQRVTLRCSPRSGDLSVYWYQQSLDQGLQFLIQYYNGEERAKGNILERFSAQQFPDLHSELNLSSLELGDSALYFCASSVGQFSGNTIYFGEGSWLTVV.

The gene calls are TRBV5-8 and TRBJ2-2, with 16 bases identical to TRBD2. J gave up 4 bases and V 3 bases, and 6 bases lay outside the gene matches. Germline V gene sequence: CDR1 SGHTS, CDR2 YDEGEE. This CDR3 contains 18 residues. CDR3 residues: CASSSTGTSGRATGELFF. CDR3 DNA: TGTGCCAGCAGCTCAACCGGGACTAGCGGGAGGGCCACCGGGGAGCTGTTTTTT.

The chain joins TRBV6-4 to TRBJ2-2, with TRBD2 matching over 12 bases. The CDR3 extends over 16 amino acids. The J segment lost 7 bases and the V segment lost 6 bases, leaving 9 bases of the junction unmatched. Germline loops: CDR1 MRHNA, CDR2 SNTAGT. The CDR3 DNA reads as TGTGCCAGCAGCGGTCTAGCGGGAGGGCCGGACGGGGAGCTGTTTTTT. Amino acids: CASSGLAGGPDGELFF.

This chain connects TRBV5-1 to TRBJ1-2; the match to TRBD1 covers 9 bases. The CDR3 spans 15 residues. V lost 4 bases to trimming and J lost 7 bases; unmatched junction nucleotides: 11. CDR1 and CDR2 (germline): SGHRS, YFSETQ. The CDR3 reads CASSPLTGGEGGYTF. As DNA, the CDR3 is TGCGCCAGCAGCCCTCTTACAGGGGGCGAGGGTGGCTACACCTTC.

On this clone: The same CDR3 also results from other DNA sequences found in this sample. This chain links TRBV7-6 with TRBJ2-7, with D unresolved. The V gene lost 5 bases and the J gene lost 2 bases, with 19 bases spanning the gap. Germline V lookup: CDR1 SGHVS, CDR2 FNYEAQ. CDR3 length equals 16 residues. CDR3 nucleotides: TGTGCCAGCAGCCCGAGCCCGGGTGGTGGCCCCTACGAGCAGTACTTC. This encodes CASSPSPGGGPYEQYF.

This chain joins TRBV6-6 and TRBJ2-1; 7 bases are a match to TRBD1. The CDR3 extends over 13 amino acids. Looked up from germline, CDR1 is MNHNY and CDR2 is SVGAGI (reference sequence). Trimming took 4 bases from V and 7 from J; bases not matched to a gene: 4. CDR3 coding DNA: TGTGCCAGCAGTTTCCAACAGGGGAATGAGCAGTTCTTC. This gives the protein CASSFQQGNEQFF.

V gene TRBV10-3 combines with J gene TRBJ1-3; 9 bases line up with TRBD1. Germline values: CDR1 ENHRY, CDR2 SYGVKD. This CDR3 has 12 amino acids. Germline trimming cut 6 bases from V and 16 bases from J; bases unmatched to any gene: 10. The CDR3 DNA sequence: TGTGCCATCAGCAACGAGGGGACAGGGTTGTATTTT. Translating it yields CAISNEGTGLYF.

The chain combines TRBV5-1 with TRBJ2-2; D remains unclear. The CDR3 runs 14 residues. Trimming took 2 bases from V and 4 from J, leaving 9 bases between them. Looked up from germline, CDR1 is SGHRS and CDR2 is YFSETQ. CDR3 DNA: TGCGCCAGCAGCTTTTTGGGCCCCACCGGGGAGCTGTTTTTT. Translating it yields CASSFLGPTGELFF.

The V gene is TRBV15, the J gene TRBJ2-7; D is uncertain. The CDR3 is made up of 15 amino acids. Trimming cost V 0 bases and J 3 bases, with 12 bases left between them. Germline CDR1 is LNHNV and CDR2 is YYDKDF (reference sequence). The CDR3 loop is CATSRDLSVVYEQYF. The CDR3 nucleotides are TGTGCCACCAGCAGAGATCTGTCGGTAGTCTACGAGCAGTACTTC.

This chain joins TRBV5-4 and TRBJ2-3; TRBD2 matches at 11 bases. Trimming took 5 bases from V and 2 from J; bases not matched to a gene: 10. Germline CDR1 is SGHNT and CDR2 is YYREEE (reference sequence). The CDR3 runs 17 residues. CDR3 protein: CASSGLAGGKNTDTQYF. The CDR3 DNA reads as TGTGCCAGCAGTGGACTAGCGGGCGGGAAGAACACAGATACGCAGTATTTT.

In this sample, this clone turned up once. The CDR3 protein is CASSLGGSADTQYF. The CDR3 nucleotides are TGTGCCAGCAGCTTAGGCGGGAGTGCGGATACGCAGTATTTT. The J gene is TRBJ2-3, the V gene TRBV7-7; 7 bases align to TRBD2. Germline-derived CDR1 and CDR2 are SSHAT and FNYEAQ (reference sequence). This CDR3 has 14 amino acids. The V and J ends lost 1 base and 6 bases, in that order; junction bases with no gene match: 4.

The chain employs TRBV5-4 and TRBJ1-6; D might be TRBD1 (5 bases). This CDR3 is built from 15 residues. Germline V CDR1 and CDR2: SGHNT, YYREEE (reference sequence). V lost 3 bases and J 6 bases, leaving 13 bases between the germline ends. Here the CDR3 DNA reads TGTGCCAGCAGCTCCGGGGGTCAGGTTAATTCACCCCTCCACTTT. It is translated as CASSSGGQVNSPLHF. Full variable domain (outside the CDR3, taken from reference TRBV5-4 and TRBJ1-6): ETGVTQSPTHLIKTRGQQVTLRCSSQSGHNTVSWYQQALGQGPQFIFQYYREEENGRGNFPPRFSGLQFPNYSSELNVNALELDDSALYLCASSSGGQVNSPLHFGNGTRLTVT.

The V and J genes are TRBV19 and TRBJ1-5; D may be TRBD1 (6 bases). The V end was cut by 3 bases, the J end by 4 bases, with 10 bases between. The germline V gene encodes CDR1 LNHDA and CDR2 SQIVND (reference sequence). The CDR3 loop spans 14 amino acids. The CDR3 DNA reads as TGTGCCAGTAGTATTAGTGGGACAAATCAGCCCCAGCATTTT. It specifies CASSISGTNQPQHF.

The chain links TRBV2 to TRBJ1-2; TRBD1 matches 11 bases. The CDR3 is 14 amino acids. The junction had 5 bases not matched to a gene; V was cut back by 1 base and J by 10 bases. CDR1 and CDR2 from the germline V gene are SNHLY and FYNNEI. CDR3 bases: TGTGCCAGCAGTGAAGGGACAGGGGGCGTCTTCTACACCTTC. Translation: CASSEGTGGVFYTF.